Below, 22 T cell receptor beta chains from the same sample are listed, as sequenced in a study of T cell responses to AZD1222 COVID-19 vaccine (dated by TCRdb to the early 2020s). Receptor amplification or capture employed the immunoSEQ multiplex PCR assay. Not all clones reach the TCRdb copy of this immuneACCESS table, which keeps in-frame sequences only. Checked studies attribute under half of the gap to unresolved V genes and leave the rest unexplained. This sample is represented by 150,000 to 200,000 clones; 88% of them were singletons. The top ten clonotypes cover more than 25% of the sample. In the paper's terms, the time point label means: about 28 days (+/-7) after the second vaccine dose. The source was peripheral blood, collected 28 days after the second AZD1222 dose. Receptors originate from an adult who received the AZD1222 COVID-19 vaccine.

The chain recombines TRBV5-4 with TRBJ2-4; D possibly corresponds to TRBD2 (6 bases). CDR3 size: 14 residues. The ends were cut back, 4 bases at V and 6 bases at J, with 14 bases in the middle. Germline CDR1 reads SGHNT; CDR2 reads YYREEE (reference sequence). In nucleotides, the CDR3 is TGTGCCAGCAGCCCCTCGGGGGTGGGAAACATTCAGTACTTC. This codes for CASSPSGVGNIQYF.

This clone is a singleton in its sample. The genes are TRBV4-1 and TRBJ2-7; TRBD2 agrees at 7 bases. The germline CDR1 and CDR2 sequences are MGHRA and YSYEKL. V lost 1 base, J lost 0 bases, and 12 bases stayed unmatched. The CDR3 is 18 residues long. The CDR3 region has the DNA TGCGCCAGCAGCCAAGGTGTCTGGTCCAGCGGGGCCTCCTACGAGCAGTACTTC. This translates into CASSQGVWSSGASYEQYF.

The chain is built from TRBV18 and TRBJ2-3, with D possibly being TRBD2 (6 bases). This CDR3 contains 15 residues. The germline V and J ends were trimmed by 3 bases and 2 bases, with 12 bases remaining between them. The V gene's germline CDR1 is KGHSH and CDR2 LQKENI. CDR3 region: CASSPVSGVTDTQYF. The CDR3 bases are TGTGCCAGCTCACCTGTTAGCGGTGTCACAGATACGCAGTATTTT.

This chain links TRBV2 with TRBJ2-7; 13 nucleotides align to TRBD2. V shed 7 bases and J 5 bases; nucleotides not matched to a gene: 8. Germline V gene lookup returns CDR1 SNHLY and CDR2 FYNNEI. The length of the CDR3 is 15 residues. In DNA form, the CDR3 reads TGTGCCAGCACCGACGGACTAGCGGGAGATGACGAGCAGTACTTC. Translation gives CASTDGLAGDDEQYF.

V and J are TRBV9 and TRBJ1-1; no reliable D call. The V and J ends lost 4 bases and 1 base respectively, with 8 bases between them. Germline V CDR1 and CDR2: SGDLS, YYNGEE. This CDR3 is built from 13 residues. CDR3 sequence: CASSTGPNTEAFF. The CDR3 DNA reads as TGTGCCAGCAGCACCGGGCCGAACACTGAAGCTTTCTTT.

The chain carries TRBV3-1 (or the pseudogene TRBV3-2) and TRBJ1-1; a possible D gene is TRBD1 (5 bases). Germline V CDR1 and CDR2: LGHDT, YNNKEL (reference sequence). CDR3 size: 13 residues. V lost 4 bases and J lost 5, with 11 bases in between. CDR3 region: CASSLQRGTEAFF. For the CDR3, the DNA is TGTGCCAGCAGCCTCCAAAGGGGAACTGAAGCTTTCTTT.

The rearrangement links TRBV5-1 to TRBJ2-1, with D maybe TRBD2 (6 bases). Trimming stripped 4 bases from V and 0 bases from J, with 11 bases between. This CDR3 contains 15 residues. Germline lookup yields CDR1 SGHRS and CDR2 YFSETQ. The CDR3 sequence is CASSMGLSSYNEQFF. In nucleotides, the CDR3 is TGCGCCAGCAGCATGGGACTGAGCTCCTACAATGAGCAGTTCTTC.

V usage is TRBV18 and J usage is TRBJ2-7; 7 nucleotides agree with TRBD2. CDR1 and CDR2 from the germline V gene are KGHSH and LQKENI. The CDR3 sequence is 14 residues long. With V trimmed by 7 bases and J by 3 bases, 9 bases remained unmatched. CDR3 residues: CASFLSPGGYEQYF. The CDR3 DNA is TGTGCCAGCTTCCTATCGCCGGGGGGCTACGAGCAGTACTTC.

This chain's CDR3 is CASSLTGVVGETQYF. CDR3 bases: TGCGCCAGCAGCTTGACAGGGGTGGTAGGGGAGACCCAGTACTTC. V is TRBV5-1 and J is TRBJ2-5; TRBD1 aligns across 7 bases. The CDR3 sequence is 15 residues long. CDR1 is SGHRS and CDR2 is YFSETQ in the germline V gene. V shed 1 base, J shed 5 bases, and the junction held 8 bases outside the gene matches.

The chain employs TRBV29-1 and TRBJ2-3; 12 bases map to TRBD2. The CDR3 is made up of 15 amino acids. The V and J ends lost 3 bases and 3 bases, in that order; junction bases with no gene match: 4. Germline V gives CDR1 SQVTM, CDR2 ANQGSEA. The CDR3 DNA reads TGCAGCGTTGATACACTAGCGGGAGGAACAGATACGCAGTATTTT. Translated: CSVDTLAGGTDTQYF.

The genes are TRBV24-1 and TRBJ2-3; the D gene could be TRBD1 or TRBD2 (7 bases each). Trimming took 4 bases from V and 0 from J, leaving 13 bases between them. CDR3 length: 16 amino acids. Germline CDR1 reads KGHDR; CDR2 reads SFDVKD. CDR3 region: CATSDRAGQSTDTQYF. For the CDR3, the DNA is TGTGCCACCAGTGACCGAGCGGGACAGAGCACAGATACGCAGTATTTT.

The chain is built from TRBV6-5 and TRBJ1-1; tentatively, D is TRBD1 (6 bases). Germline CDR1 and CDR2: MNHEY and SVGAGI. Trimming removed 6 bases from V and 9 bases from J, with 23 bases in between. This CDR3 is 15 amino acids long. The CDR3 loop is CASSRDPTGLQKAFF. CDR3 nucleotide sequence: TGTGCCAGCAGCCGAGACCCTACAGGGCTTCAAAAAGCTTTCTTT.

This clone was seen a few times. The CDR3 region is CASSPDPYEQYF. As DNA, the CDR3 is TGTGCCAGCAGTCCCGACCCCTACGAGCAGTACTTC. This sequence joins TRBV28 and TRBJ2-7; no firm D call. CDR1 is MDHEN and CDR2 is SYDVKM in the germline V gene. Between the trimmed V and J ends, which lost 5 bases and 2 bases, there was a span of 7 bases. The CDR3 sequence is 12 residues long.

The genes are TRBV7-2 and TRBJ2-4; tentatively, D is TRBD1 (6 bases). This CDR3 is 18 amino acids long. The germline V and J ends were trimmed by 5 bases and 0 bases, with 20 bases remaining between them. Germline V gene data show CDR1 as SGHTA and CDR2 as FQGNSA. The CDR3 protein is CASSLLLDSRLAKNIQYF. In nucleotides, the CDR3 is TGTGCCAGCAGCCTTTTGCTGGACAGTAGACTAGCCAAAAACATTCAGTACTTC.

This sequence joins TRBV3-1 (or the pseudogene TRBV3-2) and TRBJ2-7; 9 bases align to TRBD2. V lost 8 bases, J lost 0 bases, and 5 bases stayed unmatched. This CDR3 has 14 amino acids. Germline-derived CDR1 and CDR2 are LGHDT and YNNKEL (reference sequence). CDR3 protein: CASHSGRSSYEQYF. CDR3 nucleotides: TGTGCCAGCCACAGCGGGAGGAGCTCCTACGAGCAGTACTTC.

The chain uses TRBV18 and TRBJ2-1; TRBD1 matches 7 bases. Germline V lookup: CDR1 KGHSH, CDR2 LQKENI. CDR3 length: 16 amino acids. V lost 6 bases and J lost 7; bases outside the gene matches: 15. CDR3 sequence reads: CASSEGGAGGGNEQFF. The CDR3 DNA reads as TGTGCCAGCTCTGAAGGGGGCGCAGGAGGTGGGAATGAGCAGTTCTTC.

J is TRBJ2-7 and V is TRBV6-5; 8 bases are shared with TRBD1. CDR1 and CDR2 from the germline V gene are MNHEY and SVGAGI. The J segment lost 3 bases and the V segment lost 8 bases, leaving 12 bases of the junction unmatched. The CDR3 has 15 residues. CDR3 sequence reads: CASRRADRGGYEQYF. The CDR3 DNA follows: TGTGCCAGCCGACGGGCCGACAGGGGCGGCTACGAGCAGTACTTC.

V gene TRBV6-1 combines with J gene TRBJ1-5, with D unclear. Trimming removed 2 bases from V and 4 bases from J, with 6 bases in between. The CDR3 is 13 residues long. The germline V gene has CDR1 MNHNS and CDR2 SASEGT. CDR3 nucleotide sequence: TGTGCCAGCAGTGAACGTGAAAATCAGCCCCAGCATTTT. Its translation is CASSERENQPQHF.

The rearrangement links TRBV27 to TRBJ2-1; 9 bases agree with TRBD1. This CDR3 region has 13 residues. Germline lookup yields CDR1 MNHEY and CDR2 SMNVEV (reference sequence). V dropped 6 bases and J dropped 8; count of bases not matched to a gene: 5. The CDR3 protein is CASRGQGGYEQFF. The CDR3, as DNA: TGTGCCAGCAGGGGACAGGGTGGCTATGAGCAGTTCTTC.

The V and J genes are TRBV14 and TRBJ1-1; D unresolved. CDR3 length: 14 amino acids. Germline V gene lookup returns CDR1 SGHDN and CDR2 FVKESK. The germline V and J ends were trimmed by 4 bases and 4 bases, with 13 bases remaining between them. CDR3 DNA: TGTGCCAGCAGCCCACTGGGTTTCGGCACTGAAGCTTTCTTT. This gives the protein CASSPLGFGTEAFF. The whole variable domain, filled in from reference TRBV14 and TRBJ1-1, reads EAGVTQFPSHSVIEKGQTVTLRCDPISGHDNLYWYRRVMGKEIKFLLHFVKESKQDESGMPNNRFLAERTGGTYSTLKVQPAELEDSGVYFCASSPLGFGTEAFFGQGTRLTVV.

The J gene is TRBJ2-1, the V gene TRBV27; perhaps D is TRBD1 or TRBD2 (5 bases each). Germline CDR1 MNHEY, CDR2 SMNVEV (reference sequence). This CDR3 comprises 16 residues. V was trimmed by 0 bases and J by 1 base, leaving 10 bases between them. This CDR3 reads CASSLSGTSSYNEQFF. CDR3 DNA: TGTGCCAGCAGTTTATCAGGGACCTCTTCCTACAATGAGCAGTTCTTC.

This clone has only one observation. The rearrangement joins TRBV9 to TRBJ2-2, with 10 bases lining up with TRBD2. Trimming cost V 6 bases and J 6 bases; bases outside gene matches: 8. CDR3 length equals 15 residues. Per the germline V gene, CDR1 is SGDLS and CDR2 is YYNGEE. The chain's CDR3 is CASNWASGSPGELFF. CDR3 DNA: TGTGCCAGCAATTGGGCTAGCGGGAGTCCCGGGGAGCTGTTTTTT.